The T cell receptor beta chain described here comes from a study of blood T cell repertoires in COVID-19. This table comes from immunoSEQ multiplex PCR, and its TCRdb copy is limited to in-frame clones, with some not included. The table records hundreds of thousands of clones, around nine tenths of them present only once. This clonotype originated in a woman in her 70s with COVID-19, enrolled during active disease. Source material: peripheral blood.

The CDR3 reads CASSGTGREKLFF. CDR3 DNA sequence: TGTGCCAGCAGTGGGACAGGGAGGGAAAAACTGTTTTTT. The J gene is TRBJ1-4, the V gene TRBV2; 8 bases map to TRBD1. The CDR3 length is 13 residues. Germline V gives CDR1 SNHLY, CDR2 FYNNEI. With 4 bases clipped from V and 8 bases from J, the junction kept 3 bases outside the gene matches.